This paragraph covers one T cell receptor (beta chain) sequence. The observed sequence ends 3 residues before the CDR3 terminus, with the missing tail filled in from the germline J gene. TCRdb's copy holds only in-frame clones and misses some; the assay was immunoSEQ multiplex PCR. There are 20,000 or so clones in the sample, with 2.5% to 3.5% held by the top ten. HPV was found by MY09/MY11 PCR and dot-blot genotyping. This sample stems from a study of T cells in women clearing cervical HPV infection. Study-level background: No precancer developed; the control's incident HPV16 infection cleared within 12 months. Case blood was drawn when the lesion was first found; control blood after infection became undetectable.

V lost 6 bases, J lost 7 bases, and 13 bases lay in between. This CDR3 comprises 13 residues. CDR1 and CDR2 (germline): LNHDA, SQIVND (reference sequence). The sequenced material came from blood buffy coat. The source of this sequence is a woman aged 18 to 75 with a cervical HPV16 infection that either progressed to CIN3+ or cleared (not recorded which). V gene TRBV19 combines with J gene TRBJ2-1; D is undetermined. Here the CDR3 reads CASRMGPDNEQFF. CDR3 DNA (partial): TGTGCCAGTAGAATGGGCCCCGATAATGAG.